A selection of T cell receptor beta chains follows, all from one sample in a study of blood T cell repertoires in COVID-19. Produced via immunoSEQ multiplex PCR; TCRdb's table is partial and in-frame only. The table includes about 250,000 clones, about 80% detected once. The sample comprised peripheral blood. These receptors all stem from a person between 65 and 79 years old with COVID-19, enrolled during active disease. Both conserved end residues are part of each CDR3. The D gene is left open where the match is weak. Part of the rows lack a size; the others show once, few, many or a class for expanded clones.

few	TRBV7-2	TRBD2	TRBJ2-1	CASSFSRGGYNEQFF	TGTGCCAGCAGCTTCTCGCGGGGGGGCTACAATGAGCAGTTCTTC
.	TRBV5-1	TRBD2	TRBJ2-1	CASSLGTSGRLFDNEQFF	TGCGCCAGCAGCTTGGGGACTAGCGGGAGGTTATTTGACAATGAGCAGTTCTTC
.	TRBV7-9	TRBD2	TRBJ2-3	CASSFRGGDTDTQYF	TGTGCCAGCAGCTTTCGGGGGGGAGACACAGATACGCAGTATTTT
.	TRBV28	.	TRBJ1-2	CASSSRRGYGYTF	TGTGCCAGCAGTTCCCGCAGGGGCTATGGCTACACCTTC
.	TRBV3-1/TRBV3-2	.	TRBJ1-1	CASSQGHNTEAFF	TGTGCCAGCAGCCAAGGACACAACACTGAAGCTTTCTTT
.	TRBV2	TRBD1	TRBJ1-2	CASSPTGARGYTF	TGTGCCAGCAGTCCAACAGGGGCTCGGGGCTACACCTTC
.	TRBV24-1	.	TRBJ1-1	CATSDPGNTEAFF	TGTGCCACCAGTGATCCGGGGAACACTGAAGCTTTCTTT
few	TRBV28	.	TRBJ1-2	CASSLSTGFLGEGWYGYTF	TGTGCCAGCAGTTTATCTACGGGGTTCCTAGGCGAGGGATGGTATGGCTACACCTTC
.	TRBV9	TRBD2	TRBJ2-5	CASSVDPAGAVEETQYF	TGTGCCAGCAGCGTCGACCCAGCGGGAGCGGTAGAAGAGACCCAGTACTTC
.	TRBV5-1	TRBD1	TRBJ1-2	CASSFEGADGYTF	TGCGCCAGCAGCTTCGAGGGGGCGGATGGCTACACCTTC
.	TRBV7-2	TRBD1	TRBJ1-1	CASRSPGQMNTEAFF	TGTGCCAGCAGGTCACCGGGACAGATGAACACTGAAGCTTTCTTT
.	TRBV3-1/TRBV3-2	TRBD2	TRBJ2-1	CASSQFGGGVPYNEQFF	TGTGCCAGCAGCCAATTCGGGGGAGGGGTGCCCTACAATGAGCAGTTCTTC
.	TRBV2	TRBD1	TRBJ2-7	CATTRDRGSGEQYF	TGTGCCACCACAAGGGACAGGGGGTCTGGCGAGCAGTACTTC
.	TRBV7-9	TRBD1	TRBJ1-2	CASSLSGDRGRGTFGYTF	TGTGCCAGCAGCTTGAGTGGGGACAGGGGGCGCGGAACCTTTGGCTACACCTTC
.	TRBV4-3	.	TRBJ1-2	CASSPGGGRGGYTF	TGCGCCAGCAGCCCCGGGGGGGGGCGGGGTGGCTACACCTTC
.	TRBV10-3	.	TRBJ2-3	CAIGQFPRTDTQYF	TGTGCCATCGGACAGTTTCCGCGCACAGATACGCAGTATTTT
.	TRBV29-1	.	TRBJ2-3	CSVGHTDTQYF	TGCAGCGTTGGACACACAGATACGCAGTATTTT
.	TRBV7-9	TRBD2	TRBJ2-3	CASSFLSGRADTQYF	TGTGCCAGCAGCTTCTTAAGCGGGAGGGCAGATACGCAGTATTTT
.	TRBV11-2	TRBD2	TRBJ2-1	CASSLQAGYNEQFF	TGTGCCAGCAGCTTACAAGCGGGGTATAATGAGCAGTTCTTC
.	TRBV9	TRBD1	TRBJ2-5	CASSVEGTGQETQYF	TGTGCCAGCAGCGTAGAAGGGACAGGCCAAGAGACCCAGTACTTC
.	TRBV9	.	TRBJ2-1	CASSAGLFLNEQFF	TGTGCCAGCAGCGCGGGACTCTTTCTCAATGAGCAGTTCTTC
once	TRBV19	.	TRBJ1-5	CASSMGDARVGKPQHF	TGTGCCAGTAGTATGGGAGACGCCAGAGTCGGGAAGCCCCAGCATTTT
.	TRBV27	.	TRBJ2-6	CASSLSAVGWQGYSGANVLTF	TGTGCCAGCAGTTTATCCGCAGTTGGGTGGCAGGGATACTCTGGGGCCAACGTCCTGACTTTC
.	TRBV7-8	.	TRBJ1-2	CASSLYIPRGDYGYTF	TGTGCCAGCAGCTTGTACATTCCCCGGGGGGACTATGGCTACACCTTC
.	TRBV30	.	TRBJ2-1	CAWNGIHPGNEQFF	TGTGCCTGGAACGGGATTCATCCGGGCAATGAGCAGTTCTTC
.	TRBV9	.	TRBJ2-6	CASSVSGSQRRSSGANVLTF	TGTGCCAGCAGCGTATCGGGAAGCCAAAGACGAAGCTCTGGGGCCAACGTCCTGACTTTC
.	TRBV7-9	TRBD1	TRBJ1-1	CASSLGDPGGFTEAFF	TGTGCCAGCAGCTTAGGCGACCCAGGGGGGTTCACTGAAGCTTTCTTT
.	TRBV6-2/TRBV6-3	TRBD1	TRBJ2-5	CASNPLGQGTGTQYF	TGTGCCAGCAACCCCCTAGGACAGGGGACGGGGACCCAGTACTTC
.	TRBV3-1/TRBV3-2	TRBD1	TRBJ1-3	CASSQDRGPGNTIYF	TGTGCCAGCAGCCAGGACAGGGGTCCTGGAAACACCATATATTTT
.	TRBV4-2	.	TRBJ1-6	CASSQDGIRGNSPLHF	TGTGCCAGCAGCCAAGACGGTATCAGGGGCAATTCACCCCTCCACTTT